What follows is one T cell receptor (beta chain) and its context. Sequencing used immunoSEQ multiplex PCR; TCRdb keeps in-frame clones, though not all of them. The data contain under 2.5 million clones, 85% to 95% of them seen just once; the ten biggest clones take up about 0.36%. V lost 10 bases, J lost 2 bases, and 7 bases stayed unmatched. Per the germline V gene, CDR1 is ENHRY and CDR2 is SYGVKD. CDR3 length: 14 residues. Researchers partitioned CD4+ cells into CD45RA+ naive and CD45RA-negative memory subsets. This entry is derived from a study of shared clonotypes between healthy human individuals.

The rearrangement links TRBV10-3 to TRBJ2-3; TRBD2 aligns across 9 bases. The specimen was naive CD4+ T cells from PBMCs. Subset indicated: CD45RA+ positively selected. This receptor was taken from a man younger than 35 in good health. Some clones in this sample may be carry-over from other donors' samples. In DNA form, the CDR3 reads TGTGCCACGGCTAGCGGGGCGTACACAGATACGCAGTATTTT. Its protein product is CATASGAYTDTQYF.